These 21 T cell receptor beta chains were all obtained from the same sample, sequenced in a study of beta chain features in type 1 diabetes. Of the isolated RNA, all was reverse transcribed, and so the sequenced material was expressed TCRB transcripts. Sequencing used immunoSEQ multiplex PCR; TCRdb keeps in-frame clones, though not all of them. The sample shows a few hundred thousand clones, around 9.6% of them seen only once. The material sequenced was naive CD4+ T cells from blood. The receptors come from a woman in her late teens or twenties in good health.

CDR3: CASSGSGRANNEQFF. For the CDR3, the DNA is TGCGCCAGCAGCGGGAGCGGGAGGGCGAACAATGAGCAGTTCTTC. The rearrangement joins TRBV5-1 to TRBJ2-1, with TRBD2 identical over 10 bases. The germline V gene has CDR1 SGHRS and CDR2 YFSETQ. V gave up 4 bases and J gave up 5 bases; unmatched junction bases: 6. This CDR3 contains 15 residues. The variable domain in full, completed from reference TRBV5-1 and TRBJ2-1, reads KAGVTQTPRYLIKTRGQQVTLSCSPISGHRSVSWYQQTPGQGLQFLFEYFSETQRNKGNFPGRFSGRQFSNSRSEMNVSTLELGDSALYLCASSGSGRANNEQFFGPGTRLTVL.

A word on this clone: Relative to the germline gene, one junction end is altered; a read error may explain this. The rearrangement joins TRBV11-1 to TRBJ2-3; 7 nucleotides align to TRBD2. This CDR3 region has 16 residues. The germline gives CDR1 SGHAT, CDR2 FQDESV (reference sequence). The CDR3 sequence: CASSLVSGGSRDTQYF. The DNA of the CDR3 is TGTGCCAGCAGCTTAGTTTCCGGGGGGAGCAGAGATACGCAGTATTTT.

The rearrangement uses TRBV4-1 and TRBJ1-1; no clear D gene. Germline V gives CDR1 MGHRA, CDR2 YSYEKL. CDR3 size: 13 residues. V shed 6 bases and J shed 3 bases, with 11 bases lying between them. CDR3 residues: CASSSLRDTEAFF. CDR3 coding DNA: TGCGCCAGCAGTTCGCTGAGGGACACTGAAGCTTTCTTT.

This clone has a handful of counts. V is TRBV7-2 and J is TRBJ2-6; D possibly corresponds to TRBD2 (7 bases). The CDR3 runs 16 residues. V was pared by 5 bases and J by 5 bases, with 16 bases between. Germline V CDR1 and CDR2: SGHTA, FQGNSA. The CDR3 loop reads CASSPLGGRRANVLTF. DNA for the CDR3: TGTGCCAGCAGCCCCTTGGGGGGGCGTAGGGCCAACGTCCTGACTTTC.

The chain combines TRBV4-1 with TRBJ2-2; the D is unclear. The CDR3 has 14 amino acids. The V end was cut by 4 bases, the J end by 1 base, with 7 bases between. Germline V gene lookup returns CDR1 MGHRA and CDR2 YSYEKL. The CDR3, as DNA: TGCGCCAGCAGCCCCCACAGGAACACCGGGGAGCTGTTTTTT. This sequence encodes CASSPHRNTGELFF.

This clone turned up a few times. The V call is TRBV11-2, the J call TRBJ2-7; 9 nucleotides match TRBD1. The trim removed 4 bases at V and 4 bases at J, leaving 8 bases unmatched. This CDR3 is built from 15 residues. The germline CDR1 and CDR2 sequences are SGHAT and FQNNGV. The CDR3 DNA follows: TGTGCCAGCAGCTCGACGAGACAGGGGGTGTACGAGCAGTACTTC. It codes for CASSSTRQGVYEQYF.

The CDR3 coding sequence is TGTGCCAGCAGCTCGGGTGGGCTAGCGGGGGCCTACGAGCAGTACTTC. It yields the protein CASSSGGLAGAYEQYF. V usage is TRBV7-2 and J usage is TRBJ2-7; 10 nucleotides agree with TRBD2. The CDR3 length is 16 residues. The V segment lost 4 bases and the J segment 2 bases; nucleotides outside the gene matches: 8. The germline CDR1 and CDR2 sequences are SGHTA and FQGNSA.

This clone has only a few counts. This chain uses TRBV6-5 with TRBJ2-7; 7 bases align to TRBD1. Germline assignment: CDR1 MNHEY and CDR2 SVGAGI. After removal of 5 bases from V and 9 bases from J, the junction contained 4 bases not matched to a gene. This CDR3 has 11 residues. CDR3 region: CASSPGQAQYF. DNA for the CDR3: TGTGCCAGCAGTCCAGGACAGGCGCAGTACTTC.

In its sample, this clone was seen a few times. The chain has TRBV7-2 and TRBJ1-2; TRBD1 matches at 10 bases. The CDR3 is 15 amino acids. CDR1 SGHTA and CDR2 FQGNSA come from the germline V gene. The J segment lost 11 bases and the V segment lost 1 base, leaving 10 bases of the junction unmatched. CDR3 loop: CASSLDVTWTGGYTF. The CDR3 DNA is TGTGCCAGCAGCTTAGATGTCACCTGGACAGGGGGGTACACCTTC. The full variable domain, in which reference TRBV7-2 and TRBJ1-2 provide the parts outside the CDR3, is GAGVSQSPSNKVTEKGKDVELRCDPISGHTALYWYRQSLGQGLEFLIYFQGNSAPDKSGLPSDRFSAERTGGSVSTLTIQRTQQEDSAVYLCASSLDVTWTGGYTFGSGTRLTVV.

This clone was observed a handful of times. This chain joins TRBV30 and TRBJ1-2; D uncertain. The CDR3 runs 16 residues. V was cut by 0 bases and J by 2 bases, with 16 bases left in between. From germline, CDR1 is GTSNPN and CDR2 SVGIG (reference sequence). The CDR3 spells CAWSVGRISSNYGYTF. The CDR3 DNA reads TGTGCCTGGAGTGTGGGCAGGATCTCGAGCAACTATGGCTACACCTTC.

V is TRBV2 and J is TRBJ2-1; a possible D gene is TRBD2 (5 bases). V was pared by 8 bases and J by 8 bases, with 16 bases between. Looked up from germline, CDR1 is SNHLY and CDR2 is FYNNEI. The CDR3 has 13 amino acids. Here the CDR3 reads CASPPVGSHEQFF. As DNA, the CDR3 is TGTGCCAGCCCCCCCGTAGGGAGCCATGAGCAGTTCTTC.

This sequence joins TRBV5-1 and TRBJ2-1, with 8 bases identical to TRBD2. The CDR3 has 15 residues. Trimming at V came to 0 bases and at J to 5 bases, leaving 4 bases not matched to a gene. Germline assignment: CDR1 SGHRS and CDR2 YFSETQ. The CDR3 region has the DNA TGCGCCAGCAGCTTGGGCCCAGCGGGGGACAATGAGCAGTTCTTC. Translating gives CASSLGPAGDNEQFF.

The chain links TRBV7-2 to TRBJ2-2, with a possible D match to TRBD1 (6 bases). CDR1 SGHTA and CDR2 FQGNSA come from the germline V gene. There are 15 residues in the CDR3. V was clipped by 4 bases and J by 3 bases, with 12 bases between them. The CDR3 loop reads CASSSQTGYTGELFF. The DNA of the CDR3 is TGTGCCAGCAGCTCCCAGACAGGATACACCGGGGAGCTGTTTTTT.

This clone was counted only a few times. The V gene is TRBV9, the J gene TRBJ2-7; TRBD1 might be the D (5 bases). Trimming cost V 0 bases and J 3 bases, with 10 bases left between them. This CDR3 contains 14 residues. Germline V gives CDR1 SGDLS, CDR2 YYNGEE. CDR3 residues: CASSVGSQGYEQYF. The CDR3 region has the DNA TGTGCCAGCAGCGTAGGTAGTCAGGGCTACGAGCAGTACTTC.

This rearrangement joins TRBV7-8 to TRBJ2-1; the D gene is possibly TRBD1 (6 bases). The V and J ends lost 5 bases and 9 bases respectively, with 14 bases between them. In germline, CDR1 is SGHVS, CDR2 FQNEAQ. CDR3 length equals 13 residues. This CDR3 is CASSQGVGAEQFF. In nucleotides, the CDR3 is TGTGCCAGCAGCCAAGGGGTGGGGGCTGAGCAGTTCTTC.

This sequence joins TRBV11-1 and TRBJ2-3; possible D gene TRBD2, 7 bases. The CDR3 spans 16 residues. Germline CDR1 reads SGHAT; CDR2 reads FQDESV (reference sequence). Between the trimmed V and J ends, which lost 5 bases and 1 base, there was a span of 16 bases. The CDR3 protein is CASSSRGGGGTDTQYF. DNA of the CDR3: TGTGCCAGCAGCAGCAGGGGAGGGGGAGGCACAGATACGCAGTATTTT.

Only a few counts were recorded for this clone. The CDR3 sequence is CASSVATGGDTQYF. The DNA for the CDR3 is TGTGCCAGCAGCGTAGCTACAGGGGGAGATACGCAGTATTTT. The chain has TRBV9 and TRBJ2-3; TRBD1 agrees at 8 bases. Trimming at V came to 0 bases and at J to 5 bases, leaving 2 bases not matched to a gene. Germline V gene lookup returns CDR1 SGDLS and CDR2 YYNGEE. The CDR3 sequence is 14 residues long.

The chain employs TRBV4-1 and TRBJ2-1, with D maybe TRBD1 (6 bases). This CDR3 has 16 amino acids. Trimming left V 3 bases short and J 6 bases short, with 18 bases between. The V gene's germline CDR1 is MGHRA and CDR2 YSYEKL. The CDR3 is CASSQISGQSFNEQFF. The DNA for the CDR3 is TGCGCCAGCAGCCAGATAAGCGGACAGAGCTTCAATGAGCAGTTCTTC.

The chain links TRBV5-6 to TRBJ1-1; 8 bases map to TRBD1. Looked up from germline, CDR1 is SGHDT and CDR2 is YYEEEE. Trimming took 4 bases from V and 1 from J; bases not matched to a gene: 6. This CDR3 is 15 amino acids long. The CDR3 region has the DNA TGTGCCAGCAGCCTATATGACAGGGGGAACACTGAAGCTTTCTTT. Translating it yields CASSLYDRGNTEAFF.

This chain links TRBV2 with TRBJ1-2; a weak D match, TRBD1 (6 bases). The CDR3 runs to 13 residues. Germline-derived CDR1 and CDR2 are SNHLY and FYNNEI. V lost 4 bases and J 4 bases, leaving 10 bases between the germline ends. CDR3 sequence reads: CASSAGQIYGYTF. CDR3 in DNA: TGTGCCAGCAGTGCCGGACAGATCTATGGCTACACCTTC.

The chain has TRBV6-4 and TRBJ2-3; D might be TRBD2 (5 bases). CDR3 size: 16 residues. Trimming took off 3 bases at V and 2 bases at J, with 15 bases between the two ends. Germline V gene data show CDR1 as MRHNA and CDR2 as SNTAGT. DNA for the CDR3: TGTGCCAGCAGTGAAACCCCGGGATCCTTCACAGATACGCAGTATTTT. Amino acids: CASSETPGSFTDTQYF.